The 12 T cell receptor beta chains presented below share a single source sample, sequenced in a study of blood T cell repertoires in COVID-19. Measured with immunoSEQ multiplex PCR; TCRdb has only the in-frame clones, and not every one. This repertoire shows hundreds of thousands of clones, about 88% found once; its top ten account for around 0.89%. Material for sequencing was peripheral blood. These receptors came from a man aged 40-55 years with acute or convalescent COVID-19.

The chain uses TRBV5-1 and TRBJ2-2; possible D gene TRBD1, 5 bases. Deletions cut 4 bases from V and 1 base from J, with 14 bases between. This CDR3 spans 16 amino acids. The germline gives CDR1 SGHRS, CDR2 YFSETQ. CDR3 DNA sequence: TGCGCCAGCAGCCCGAGACCAGGGATGAACACCGGGGAGCTGTTTTTT. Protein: CASSPRPGMNTGELFF. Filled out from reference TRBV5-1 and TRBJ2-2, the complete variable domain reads KAGVTQTPRYLIKTRGQQVTLSCSPISGHRSVSWYQQTPGQGLQFLFEYFSETQRNKGNFPGRFSGRQFSNSRSEMNVSTLELGDSALYLCASSPRPGMNTGELFFGEGSRLTVL.

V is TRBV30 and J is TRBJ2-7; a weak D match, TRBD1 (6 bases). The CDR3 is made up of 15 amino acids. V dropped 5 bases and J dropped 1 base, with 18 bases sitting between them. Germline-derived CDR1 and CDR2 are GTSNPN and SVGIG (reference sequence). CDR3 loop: CAWLPRDTYSYEQYF. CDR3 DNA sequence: TGTGCCTGGTTACCTCGGGACACCTATTCCTACGAGCAGTACTTC.

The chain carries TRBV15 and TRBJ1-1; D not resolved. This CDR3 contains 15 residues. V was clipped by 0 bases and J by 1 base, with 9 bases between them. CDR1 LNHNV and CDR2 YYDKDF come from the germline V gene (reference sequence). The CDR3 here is CATSRDFRGNTEAFF. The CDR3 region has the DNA TGTGCCACCAGCAGAGATTTCCGGGGGAACACTGAAGCTTTCTTT.

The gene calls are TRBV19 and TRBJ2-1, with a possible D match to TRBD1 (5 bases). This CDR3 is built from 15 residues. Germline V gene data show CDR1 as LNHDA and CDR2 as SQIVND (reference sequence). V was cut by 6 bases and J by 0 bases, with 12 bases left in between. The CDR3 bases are TGTGCCAGTAGGGGGCAGAAGAGCTCCTACAATGAGCAGTTCTTC. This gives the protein CASRGQKSSYNEQFF. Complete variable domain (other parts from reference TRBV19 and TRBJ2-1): DGGITQSPKYLFRKEGQNVTLSCEQNLNHDAMYWYRQDPGQGLRLIYYSQIVNDFQKGDIAEGYSVSREKKESFPLTVTSAQKNPTAFYLCASRGQKSSYNEQFFGPGTRLTVL.

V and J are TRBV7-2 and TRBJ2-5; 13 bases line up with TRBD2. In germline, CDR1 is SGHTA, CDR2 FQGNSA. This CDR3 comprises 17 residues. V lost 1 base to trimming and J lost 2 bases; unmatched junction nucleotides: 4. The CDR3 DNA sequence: TGTGCCAGCAGCTTAGGGACTAGCGGGGGAGGACAAGAGACCCAGTACTTC. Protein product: CASSLGTSGGGQETQYF.

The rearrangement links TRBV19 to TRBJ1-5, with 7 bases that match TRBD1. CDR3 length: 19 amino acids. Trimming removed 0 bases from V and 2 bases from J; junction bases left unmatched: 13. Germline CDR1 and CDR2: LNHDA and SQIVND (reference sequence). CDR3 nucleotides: TGTGCCAGTAGTATAGATAGCTTAAGACAGGGTCAGGGCAATCAGCCCCAGCATTTT. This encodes CASSIDSLRQGQGNQPQHF.

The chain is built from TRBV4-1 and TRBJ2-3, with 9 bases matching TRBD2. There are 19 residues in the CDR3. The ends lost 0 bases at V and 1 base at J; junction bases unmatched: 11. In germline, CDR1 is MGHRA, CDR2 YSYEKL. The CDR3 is CASSQDRLRLAGGTDTQYF. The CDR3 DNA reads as TGCGCCAGCAGCCAAGATCGGTTGAGGTTAGCGGGGGGCACAGATACGCAGTATTTT.

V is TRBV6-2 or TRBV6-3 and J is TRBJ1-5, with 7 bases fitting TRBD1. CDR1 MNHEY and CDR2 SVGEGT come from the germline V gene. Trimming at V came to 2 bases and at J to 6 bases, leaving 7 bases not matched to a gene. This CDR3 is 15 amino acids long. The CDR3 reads CASSYVPAGGQPQHF. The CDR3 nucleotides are TGTGCCAGCAGTTACGTCCCGGCAGGGGGTCAGCCCCAGCATTTT.

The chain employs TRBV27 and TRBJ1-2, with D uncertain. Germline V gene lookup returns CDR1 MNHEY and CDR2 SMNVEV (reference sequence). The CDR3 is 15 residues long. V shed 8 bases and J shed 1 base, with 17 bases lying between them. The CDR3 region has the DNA TGTGCCAGCTATAGGTGGGGAGTTGGTAACTATGGCTACACCTTC. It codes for CASYRWGVGNYGYTF.

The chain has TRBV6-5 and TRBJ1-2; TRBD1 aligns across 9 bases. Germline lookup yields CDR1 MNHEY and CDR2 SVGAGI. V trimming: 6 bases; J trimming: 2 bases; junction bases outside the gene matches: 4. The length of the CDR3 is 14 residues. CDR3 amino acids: CASSSGQGNYGYTF. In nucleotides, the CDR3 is TGTGCCAGCAGCAGCGGACAGGGGAACTATGGCTACACCTTC.

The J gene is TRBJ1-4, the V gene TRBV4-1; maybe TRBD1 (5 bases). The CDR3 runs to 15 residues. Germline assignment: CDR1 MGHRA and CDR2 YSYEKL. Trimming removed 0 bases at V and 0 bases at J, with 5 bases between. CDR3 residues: CASSQETATNEKLFF. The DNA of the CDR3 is TGCGCCAGCAGCCAAGAGACAGCAACTAATGAAAAACTGTTTTTT.

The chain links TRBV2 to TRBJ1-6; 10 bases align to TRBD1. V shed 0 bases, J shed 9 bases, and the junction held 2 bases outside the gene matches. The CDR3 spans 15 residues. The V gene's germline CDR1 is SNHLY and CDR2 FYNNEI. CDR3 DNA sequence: TGTGCCAGCAGTGAAGCGGACAGGGGGGTTTCACCCCTCCACTTT. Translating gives CASSEADRGVSPLHF.